The 27 T cell receptor beta chains given below trace back to one sample, sequenced in a study of blood T cell repertoires in COVID-19. Method: immunoSEQ multiplex PCR; TCRdb's copy keeps in-frame clones and lacks some. The data contain about 33,000 clones, approximately 86% of them seen just once; the ten biggest clones take up about 25%. The sequenced material came from peripheral blood. The receptors were sampled from a woman of 80 years or more with active or convalescent COVID-19.

This clone came up once. The CDR3 region has the DNA TGTGCCACCAGCAAACTGGACAGGGCCAAAAACATTCAGTACTTC. Protein product: CATSKLDRAKNIQYF. The V call is TRBV15, the J call TRBJ2-4, with 7 bases that match TRBD1. There are 15 residues in the CDR3. V lost 4 bases, J lost 1 base, and 4 bases stayed unmatched. Germline CDR1 LNHNV, CDR2 YYDKDF (reference sequence). Full variable domain (rest looked up from reference TRBV15 and TRBJ2-4): DAMVIQNPRYQVTQFGKPVTLSCSQTLNHNVMYWYQQKSSQAPKLLFHYYDKDFNNEADTPDNFQSRRPNTSFCFLDIRSPGLGDTAMYLCATSKLDRAKNIQYFGAGTRLSVL.

This clone was detected only once. The V gene is TRBV27, the J gene TRBJ2-7; TRBD1 matches at 9 bases. The CDR3 runs 14 residues. Germline V gene sequence: CDR1 MNHEY, CDR2 SMNVEV (reference sequence). The ends lost 7 bases at V and 1 base at J; junction bases unmatched: 5. The CDR3 DNA sequence: TGTGCCAGCACTCCGGGACAGGGATCCTACGAGCAGTACTTC. Translation gives CASTPGQGSYEQYF.

V gene TRBV10-1 combines with J gene TRBJ2-1, with D hard to call. The V and J ends lost 5 bases and 6 bases respectively, with 5 bases between them. This CDR3 has 11 residues. CDR1 and CDR2 from the germline V gene are WNHNN and SYGVQD (reference sequence). CDR3 coding DNA: TGCGCCAGCAGTCGCGGCAATGAGCAGTTCTTC. Protein: CASSRGNEQFF.

The rearrangement joins TRBV5-1 to TRBJ2-7; 8 bases align to TRBD2. Germline CDR1 reads SGHRS; CDR2 reads YFSETQ. This CDR3 has 15 amino acids. J gave up 11 bases and V 2 bases, and 15 bases lay outside the gene matches. Here the CDR3 DNA reads TGCGCCAGCAGCTTATCGGGGGGGGCCCAGGGGCGCGAGTACTTC. Translating it yields CASSLSGGAQGREYF. The full variable domain, rest sourced from reference TRBV5-1 and TRBJ2-7, is KAGVTQTPRYLIKTRGQQVTLSCSPISGHRSVSWYQQTPGQGLQFLFEYFSETQRNKGNFPGRFSGRQFSNSRSEMNVSTLELGDSALYLCASSLSGGAQGREYFGPGTRLTVT.

The J gene is TRBJ2-3, the V gene TRBV11-2, with 9 bases fitting TRBD2. CDR1 and CDR2 from the germline V gene are SGHAT and FQNNGV. The trim removed 1 base at V and 1 base at J, leaving 9 bases unmatched. This CDR3 is built from 18 residues. The CDR3 protein is CASSLGGGATSRTDTQYF. In DNA form, the CDR3 reads TGTGCCAGCAGCTTAGGCGGGGGGGCGACTTCTCGCACAGATACGCAGTATTTT.

V gene TRBV19 combines with J gene TRBJ1-2; D may be TRBD1 (5 bases). The CDR3 length is 13 residues. Trimming removed 6 bases at V and 0 bases at J, with 8 bases between. CDR1 LNHDA and CDR2 SQIVND come from the germline V gene (reference sequence). The CDR3 DNA follows: TGTGCCAGTAGCCCCAGGGCTAACTATGGCTACACCTTC. Encoded protein: CASSPRANYGYTF.

The chain has TRBV7-9 and TRBJ2-1, with D tentatively TRBD2 (5 bases). The germline V gene encodes CDR1 SEHNR and CDR2 FQNEAQ (reference sequence). Trimming took off 1 base at V and 6 bases at J, with 10 bases between the two ends. This CDR3 is built from 14 residues. CDR3 region: CASSLGTPANEQFF. CDR3 nucleotides: TGTGCCAGCAGCTTAGGGACTCCCGCCAATGAGCAGTTCTTC.

The chain employs TRBV11-2 and TRBJ2-7, with 7 bases matching TRBD1. Per the germline V gene, CDR1 is SGHAT and CDR2 is FQNNGV. The CDR3 runs 15 residues. V dropped 3 bases and J dropped 3; count of bases not matched to a gene: 8. CDR3 in DNA: TGTGCCAGCAGCTTTTTGTCCGACAGGGACTACGAGCAGTACTTC. This codes for CASSFLSDRDYEQYF.

The gene calls are TRBV5-1 and TRBJ2-7, with 12 bases that match TRBD2. Germline loops: CDR1 SGHRS, CDR2 YFSETQ. With 2 bases clipped from V and 3 bases from J, the junction kept 6 bases outside the gene matches. CDR3 size: 16 residues. The CDR3 DNA follows: TGCGCCAGCAGCTTCCTAGCGGGGGGGCCGAACTACGAGCAGTACTTC. Translated, it gives CASSFLAGGPNYEQYF.

This chain joins TRBV6-2 or TRBV6-3 and TRBJ1-5; 9 nucleotides agree with TRBD1. CDR1 MNHEY and CDR2 SVGEGT come from the germline V gene. This CDR3 contains 15 residues. Trimming took 11 bases from V and 5 from J; bases not matched to a gene: 13. In nucleotides, the CDR3 is TGTGCCGTCAGCCCACACAGGGGGCGGGATCAGCCCCAGCATTTT. Translated: CAVSPHRGRDQPQHF.

V and J are TRBV29-1 and TRBJ1-5; TRBD1 matches at 9 bases. The CDR3 totals 14 residues. The trim removed 7 bases at V and 3 bases at J, leaving 7 bases unmatched. CDR1 is SQVTM, CDR2 ANQGSEA, per germline. DNA for the CDR3: TGCAGCGCGACGACAGGGGGGTCCAATCAGCCCCAGCATTTT. Translated, it gives CSATTGGSNQPQHF.

V usage is TRBV5-1 and J usage is TRBJ2-5; 8 bases are shared with TRBD2. J was trimmed by 5 bases and V by 0 bases; bases with no gene match: 9. CDR1 SGHRS and CDR2 YFSETQ come from the germline V gene. There are 16 residues in the CDR3. The CDR3 region has the DNA TGCGCCAGCAGCTTGGTTAGCGGGGTATCCTCCGAGACCCAGTACTTC. It is translated as CASSLVSGVSSETQYF.

The chain employs TRBV7-3 and TRBJ1-1, with D possibly TRBD1 on 5 matching bases. Germline-derived CDR1 and CDR2 are SGHTA and FQGTGA. This CDR3 is 15 amino acids long. Trimming cost V 0 bases and J 5 bases, with 13 bases left between them. The CDR3 region has the DNA TGTGCCAGCAGCTTAACCCCCCAGGGTATGACTGAAGCTTTCTTT. Its translation is CASSLTPQGMTEAFF.

Remarks on this clone: The identical CDR3 is also encoded by other nucleotide sequences in the sample. The chain uses TRBV4-1 and TRBJ2-3, with 13 bases lining up with TRBD2. The CDR3 is 17 residues long. Germline CDR1 MGHRA, CDR2 YSYEKL. V gave up 0 bases and J gave up 1 base; unmatched junction bases: 1. The CDR3 loop reads CASSQDGTSGGTDTQYF. The CDR3 region has the DNA TGCGCCAGCAGCCAAGATGGGACTAGCGGGGGCACAGATACGCAGTATTTT.

This chain connects TRBV19 to TRBJ2-3; 10 nucleotides line up with TRBD1. CDR1 is LNHDA, CDR2 SQIVND, per germline (reference sequence). V shed 8 bases, J shed 4 bases, and the junction held 15 bases outside the gene matches. The CDR3 is 17 amino acids. The CDR3 region has the DNA TGTGCCAGTCTTGGACAGGGGGTATTAGCCAGAGCAGATACGCAGTATTTT. It specifies CASLGQGVLARADTQYF.

This sequence joins TRBV13 and TRBJ2-7, with 10 bases matching TRBD1. CDR3 size: 16 residues. The germline V gene encodes CDR1 PRHDT and CDR2 FYEKMQ (reference sequence). The V gene end was trimmed by 6 bases and the J gene end by 3 bases; junction bases not matched to a gene: 11. This CDR3 is CASSSSRDRGFYEQYF. CDR3 nucleotides: TGTGCCAGCAGTTCCTCCCGGGACAGGGGTTTCTACGAGCAGTACTTC.

This chain links TRBV4-1 with TRBJ2-1; TRBD2 matches 13 bases. CDR1 MGHRA and CDR2 YSYEKL come from the germline V gene. The CDR3 is made up of 17 amino acids. V lost 1 base to trimming and J lost 5 bases; unmatched junction nucleotides: 5. The CDR3 loop reads CASSQVPTSGGHNEQFF. The CDR3 DNA reads as TGCGCCAGCAGCCAAGTCCCGACTAGCGGGGGGCACAATGAGCAGTTCTTC.

The CDR3: CASSEPFGPGQGYGNTIYF. The DNA of the CDR3 is TGCGCCAGCAGTGAGCCTTTCGGTCCGGGACAGGGGTATGGAAACACCATATATTTT. The chain joins TRBV10-2 to TRBJ1-3; 10 nucleotides align to TRBD1. The V gene end was trimmed by 2 bases and the J gene end by 3 bases; junction bases not matched to a gene: 13. The CDR3 is 19 residues long. Germline-derived CDR1 and CDR2 are WSHSY and SAAADI.

The chain joins TRBV28 to TRBJ1-6; 7 bases match TRBD1. Germline CDR1 MDHEN, CDR2 SYDVKM. This CDR3 is 13 amino acids long. J gave up 4 bases and V 8 bases, and 2 bases lay outside the gene matches. The CDR3: CASGDSYNSPLHF. The CDR3 nucleotides read TGTGCCAGCGGGGACAGTTATAATTCACCCCTCCACTTT.

The chain employs TRBV30 and TRBJ1-6, with 12 bases fitting TRBD1. This CDR3 is 14 amino acids long. Per the germline V gene, CDR1 is GTSNPN and CDR2 is SVGIG (reference sequence). V lost 4 bases and J lost 7; bases outside the gene matches: 2. The CDR3 DNA is TGTGCCTGGACCGGGACAGGGGGCAATTCACCCCTCCACTTT. It is translated as CAWTGTGGNSPLHF.

V is TRBV3-1 (or the pseudogene TRBV3-2) and J is TRBJ2-7; 7 positions match TRBD1. Germline lookup yields CDR1 LGHDT and CDR2 YNNKEL (reference sequence). Trimming took 7 bases from V and 6 from J; bases not matched to a gene: 12. CDR3 length equals 14 residues. The CDR3 region is CASTRQGVGAEQYF. In DNA, the CDR3 is TGTGCCAGCACCCGACAGGGAGTAGGTGCCGAGCAGTACTTC.

The chain recombines TRBV5-1 with TRBJ2-7, with D possibly being TRBD2 (5 bases). Germline values: CDR1 SGHRS, CDR2 YFSETQ. V was clipped by 0 bases and J by 2 bases, with 9 bases between them. The CDR3 covers 14 residues. The CDR3 reads CASSLESGTYEQYF. As DNA, the CDR3 is TGCGCCAGCAGCTTGGAATCCGGGACCTACGAGCAGTACTTC.

The chain joins TRBV5-1 to TRBJ1-4; 7 bases align to TRBD1. CDR1 and CDR2 (germline): SGHRS, YFSETQ. The junction had 17 bases not matched to a gene; V was cut back by 1 base and J by 8 bases. The CDR3 extends over 18 amino acids. CDR3 DNA: TGCGCCAGCAGCTTGTTAATAGAAACAGGGGAGAGGTTGGAAAAACTGTTTTTT. As protein: CASSLLIETGERLEKLFF. Full variable domain (rest looked up from reference TRBV5-1 and TRBJ1-4): KAGVTQTPRYLIKTRGQQVTLSCSPISGHRSVSWYQQTPGQGLQFLFEYFSETQRNKGNFPGRFSGRQFSNSRSEMNVSTLELGDSALYLCASSLLIETGERLEKLFFGSGTQLSVL.

The chain couples TRBV6-5 to TRBJ1-2; TRBD1 might be the D (5 bases). This CDR3 spans 14 amino acids. Trimming shortened V by 0 bases and J by 8 bases, and 13 bases separated the two germline ends. Germline CDR1 is MNHEY and CDR2 is SVGAGI. Here the CDR3 reads CASSYSVGVGGYTF. CDR3 DNA: TGTGCCAGCAGTTACTCGGTAGGGGTGGGCGGCTACACCTTC.

A single count supports this clone. The J gene is TRBJ2-1, the V gene TRBV5-1; 12 bases agree with TRBD2. The germline gives CDR1 SGHRS, CDR2 YFSETQ. With 1 base clipped from V and 7 bases from J, the junction kept 6 bases outside the gene matches. This CDR3 has 16 residues. The CDR3 DNA reads TGCGCCAGCAGCTTGACCCTAGCGGGGGGGCCAAATGAGCAGTTCTTC. This sequence encodes CASSLTLAGGPNEQFF.

The chain employs TRBV3-1 (or the pseudogene TRBV3-2) and TRBJ1-2; no definite D call. The germline V and J ends were trimmed by 1 base and 5 bases, with 8 bases remaining between them. Germline V gene sequence: CDR1 LGHDT, CDR2 YNNKEL (reference sequence). CDR3 length equals 13 residues. The CDR3 is CASSQGDKYGYTF. CDR3 nucleotides: TGTGCCAGCAGCCAAGGCGACAAGTATGGCTACACCTTC.

This sequence joins TRBV5-1 and TRBJ1-2; D is perhaps TRBD1 (6 bases). Looked up from germline, CDR1 is SGHRS and CDR2 is YFSETQ. V was cut by 4 bases and J by 8 bases, with 18 bases left in between. The CDR3 contains 14 residues. CDR3 bases: TGCGCCAGCAGCCCGTCAGCAGGGGCTGAAGGCTACACCTTC. This codes for CASSPSAGAEGYTF.